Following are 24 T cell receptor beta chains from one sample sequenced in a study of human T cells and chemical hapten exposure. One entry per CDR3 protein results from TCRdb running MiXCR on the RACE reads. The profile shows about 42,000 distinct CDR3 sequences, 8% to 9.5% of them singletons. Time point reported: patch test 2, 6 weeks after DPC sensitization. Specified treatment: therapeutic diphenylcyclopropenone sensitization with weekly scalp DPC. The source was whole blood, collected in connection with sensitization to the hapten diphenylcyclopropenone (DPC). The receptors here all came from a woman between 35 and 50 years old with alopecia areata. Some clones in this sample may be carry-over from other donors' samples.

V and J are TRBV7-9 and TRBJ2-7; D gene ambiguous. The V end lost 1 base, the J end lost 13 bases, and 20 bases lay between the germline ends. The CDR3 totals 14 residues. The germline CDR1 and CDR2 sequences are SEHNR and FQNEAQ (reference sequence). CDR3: CASSLDRDTEPSYF. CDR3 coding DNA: TGTGCCAGCAGCTTAGATAGAGACACAGAACCCTCTTACTTC. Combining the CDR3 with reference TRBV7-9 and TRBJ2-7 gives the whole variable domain DTGVSQNPRHKITKRGQNVTFRCDPISEHNRLYWYRQTLGQGPEFLTYFQNEAQLEKSRLLSDRFSAERPKGSFSTLEIQRTEQGDSAMYLCASSLDRDTEPSYFGPGTRLTVT.

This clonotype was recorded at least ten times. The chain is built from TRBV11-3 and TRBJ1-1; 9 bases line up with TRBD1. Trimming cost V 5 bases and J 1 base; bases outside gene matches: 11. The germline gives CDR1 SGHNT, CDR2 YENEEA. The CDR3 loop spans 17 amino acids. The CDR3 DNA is TGTGCCAGCAGCCGTGGGAAACACAGGGGGCCGAACACTGAAGCTTTCTTT. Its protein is CASSRGKHRGPNTEAFF.

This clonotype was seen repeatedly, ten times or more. The CDR3 sequence is CASSRNPGEFYNSPLHF. In nucleotides, the CDR3 is TGCGCCAGCAGCCGCAATCCAGGGGAATTCTATAATTCACCCCTCCACTTT. The genes are TRBV4-1 and TRBJ1-6; the D gene is possibly TRBD1 (6 bases). Germline V gene data show CDR1 as MGHRA and CDR2 as YSYEKL. The CDR3 length is 17 residues. V gave up 4 bases and J gave up 3 bases, with 16 bases separating them.

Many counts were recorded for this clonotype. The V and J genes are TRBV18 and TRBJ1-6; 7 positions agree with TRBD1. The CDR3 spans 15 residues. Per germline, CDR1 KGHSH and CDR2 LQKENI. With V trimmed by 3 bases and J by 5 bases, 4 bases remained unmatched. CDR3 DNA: TGTGCCAGCTCACCGGGGGGGACAGATAATTCACCCCTCCACTTT. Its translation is CASSPGGTDNSPLHF.

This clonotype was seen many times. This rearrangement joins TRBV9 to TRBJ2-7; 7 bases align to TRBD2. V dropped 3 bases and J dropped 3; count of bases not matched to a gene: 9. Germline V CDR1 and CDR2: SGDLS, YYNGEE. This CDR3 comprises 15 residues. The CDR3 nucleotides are TGTGCCAGCAGCGGAGGGGAGGGATCAGGCTACGAGCAGTACTTC. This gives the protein CASSGGEGSGYEQYF. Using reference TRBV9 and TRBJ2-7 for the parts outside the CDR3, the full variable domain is DSGVTQTPKHLITATGQRVTLRCSPRSGDLSVYWYQQSLDQGLQFLIQYYNGEERAKGNILERFSAQQFPDLHSELNLSSLELGDSALYFCASSGGEGSGYEQYFGPGTRLTVT.

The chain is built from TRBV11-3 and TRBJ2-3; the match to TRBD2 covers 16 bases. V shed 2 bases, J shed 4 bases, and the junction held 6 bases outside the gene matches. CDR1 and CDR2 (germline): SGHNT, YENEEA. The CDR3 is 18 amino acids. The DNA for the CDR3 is TGTGCCAGCAGCTTAATGGGGACTAGCGGGGGGGAAGCAGATACGCAGTATTTT. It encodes CASSLMGTSGGEADTQYF. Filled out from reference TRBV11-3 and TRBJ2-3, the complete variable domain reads EAGVVQSPRYKIIEKKQPVAFWCNPISGHNTLYWYLQNLGQGPELLIRYENEEAVDDSQLPKDRFSAERLKGVDSTLKIQPAELGDSAVYLCASSLMGTSGGEADTQYFGPGTRLTVL.

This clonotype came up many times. CDR3 sequence: CASSSAASGLAKNIQYF. Written as DNA, the CDR3 is TGTGCCAGCAGCTCAGCGGCTAGCGGTTTAGCCAAAAACATTCAGTACTTC. The chain is built from TRBV9 and TRBJ2-4, with 7 bases matching TRBD2. Germline CDR1 is SGDLS and CDR2 is YYNGEE. V shed 4 bases, J shed 0 bases, and the junction held 10 bases outside the gene matches. The CDR3 covers 17 residues.

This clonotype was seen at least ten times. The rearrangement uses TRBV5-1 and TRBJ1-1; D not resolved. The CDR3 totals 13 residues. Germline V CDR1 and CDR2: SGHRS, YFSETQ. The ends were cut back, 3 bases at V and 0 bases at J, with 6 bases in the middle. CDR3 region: CASSWQVNTEAFF. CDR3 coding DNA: TGCGCCAGCAGCTGGCAGGTGAACACTGAAGCTTTCTTT.

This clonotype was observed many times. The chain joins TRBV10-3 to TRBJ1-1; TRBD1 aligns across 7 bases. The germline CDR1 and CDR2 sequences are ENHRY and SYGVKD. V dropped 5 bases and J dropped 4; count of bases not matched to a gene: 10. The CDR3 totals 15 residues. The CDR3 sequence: CAISTTTGRATEAFF. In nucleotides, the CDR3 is TGTGCCATCAGTACTACGACAGGGAGAGCCACTGAAGCTTTCTTT.

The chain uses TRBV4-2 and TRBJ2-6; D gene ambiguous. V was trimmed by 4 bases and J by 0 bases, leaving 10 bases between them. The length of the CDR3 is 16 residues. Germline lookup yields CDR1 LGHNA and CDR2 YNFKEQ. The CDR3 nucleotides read TGTGCCAGCAGCCTACTCTCCTTCTCTGGGGCCAACGTCCTGACTTTC. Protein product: CASSLLSFSGANVLTF.

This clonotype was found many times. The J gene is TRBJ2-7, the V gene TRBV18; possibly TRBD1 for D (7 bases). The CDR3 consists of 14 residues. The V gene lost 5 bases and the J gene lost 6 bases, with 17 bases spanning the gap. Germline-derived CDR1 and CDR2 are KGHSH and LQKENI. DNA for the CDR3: TGTGCCAGCTCAAACACGGAGGGGGCACGCGAGCAGTACTTC. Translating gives CASSNTEGAREQYF.

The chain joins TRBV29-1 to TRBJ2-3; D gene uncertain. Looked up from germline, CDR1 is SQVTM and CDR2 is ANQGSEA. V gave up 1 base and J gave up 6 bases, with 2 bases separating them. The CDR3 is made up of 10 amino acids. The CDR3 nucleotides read TGCAGCGTTGAAGTCGATACGCAGTATTTT. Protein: CSVEVDTQYF.

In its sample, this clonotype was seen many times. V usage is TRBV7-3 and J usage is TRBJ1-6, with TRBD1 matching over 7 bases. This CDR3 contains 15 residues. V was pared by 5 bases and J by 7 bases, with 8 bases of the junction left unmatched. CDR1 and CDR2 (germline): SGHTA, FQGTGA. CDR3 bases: TGTGCCAGCAGCGGAGGGGGACAGATCAATTCACCCCTCCACTTT. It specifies CASSGGGQINSPLHF.

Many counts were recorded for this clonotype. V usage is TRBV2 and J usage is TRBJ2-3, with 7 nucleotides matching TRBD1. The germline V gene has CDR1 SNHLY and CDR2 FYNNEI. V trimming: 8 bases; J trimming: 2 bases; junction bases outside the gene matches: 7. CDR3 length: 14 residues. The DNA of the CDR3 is TGTGCCAGCTTCGGGGACAGCACCACAGATACGCAGTATTTT. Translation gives CASFGDSTTDTQYF.

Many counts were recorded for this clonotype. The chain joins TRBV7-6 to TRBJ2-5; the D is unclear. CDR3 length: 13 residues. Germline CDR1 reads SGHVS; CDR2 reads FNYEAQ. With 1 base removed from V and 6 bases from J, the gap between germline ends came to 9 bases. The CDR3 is CASSLGVSKTQYF. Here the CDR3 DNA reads TGTGCCAGCAGCTTAGGGGTTTCGAAGACCCAGTACTTC.

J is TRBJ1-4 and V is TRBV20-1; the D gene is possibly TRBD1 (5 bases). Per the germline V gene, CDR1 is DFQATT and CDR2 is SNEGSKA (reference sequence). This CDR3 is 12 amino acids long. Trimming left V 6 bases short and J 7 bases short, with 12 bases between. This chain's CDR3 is CSAGGPPEKLFF. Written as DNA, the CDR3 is TGCAGTGCCGGGGGACCACCTGAAAAACTGTTTTTT.

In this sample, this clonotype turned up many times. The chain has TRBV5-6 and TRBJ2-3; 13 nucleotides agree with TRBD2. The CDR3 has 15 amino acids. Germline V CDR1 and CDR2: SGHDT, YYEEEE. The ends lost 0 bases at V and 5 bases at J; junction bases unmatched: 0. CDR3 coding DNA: TGTGCCAGCAGCTTGGGACTAGCGGGGGGAGATACGCAGTATTTT. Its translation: CASSLGLAGGDTQYF.

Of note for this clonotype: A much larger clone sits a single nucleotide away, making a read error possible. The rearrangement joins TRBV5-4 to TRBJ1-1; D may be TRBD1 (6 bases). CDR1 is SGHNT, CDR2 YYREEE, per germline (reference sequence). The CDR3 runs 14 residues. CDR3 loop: CVSSLDRLNTEAFF. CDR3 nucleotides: TGTGTCAGCAGCTTGGACAGATTGAACACTGAAGCTTTCTTT. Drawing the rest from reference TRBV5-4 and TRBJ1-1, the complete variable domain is ETGVTQSPTHLIKTRGQQVTLRCSSQSGHNTVSWYQQALGQGPQFIFQYYREEENGRGNFPPRFSGLQFPNYSSELNVNALELDDSALYLCVSSLDRLNTEAFFGQGTRLTVV.

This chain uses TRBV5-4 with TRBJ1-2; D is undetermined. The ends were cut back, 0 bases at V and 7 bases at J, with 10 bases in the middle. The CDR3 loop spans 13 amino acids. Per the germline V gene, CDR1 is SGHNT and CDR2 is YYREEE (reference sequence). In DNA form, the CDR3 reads TGTGCCAGCAGCTTGGATTCCATTAGTGGCTACACCTTC. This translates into CASSLDSISGYTF.

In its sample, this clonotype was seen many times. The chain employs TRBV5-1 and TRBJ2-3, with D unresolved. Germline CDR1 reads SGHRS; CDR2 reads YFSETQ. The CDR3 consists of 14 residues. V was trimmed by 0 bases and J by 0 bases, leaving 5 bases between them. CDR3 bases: TGCGCCAGCAGCTTGGATTCTAGCACAGATACGCAGTATTTT. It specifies CASSLDSSTDTQYF.

The CDR3 DNA reads TGTGCCATCAGTGAAAACAGCTACGAGCAGTACTTC. Translation gives CAISENSYEQYF. The chain links TRBV10-3 to TRBJ2-7; D uncertain. CDR1 and CDR2 (germline): ENHRY, SYGVKD. Trimming shortened V by 3 bases and J by 3 bases, and 6 bases separated the two germline ends. This CDR3 is built from 12 residues.

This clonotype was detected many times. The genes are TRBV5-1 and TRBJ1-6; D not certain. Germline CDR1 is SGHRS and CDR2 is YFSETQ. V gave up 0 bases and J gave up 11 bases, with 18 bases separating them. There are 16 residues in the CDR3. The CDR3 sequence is CASSLAGRSVGAPLHF. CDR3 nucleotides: TGCGCCAGCAGCTTGGCCGGGAGATCGGTCGGGGCACCCCTCCACTTT.

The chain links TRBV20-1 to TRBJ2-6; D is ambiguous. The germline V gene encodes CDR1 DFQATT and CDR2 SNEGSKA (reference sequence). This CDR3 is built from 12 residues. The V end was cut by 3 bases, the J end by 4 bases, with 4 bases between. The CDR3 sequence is CSASGGANVLTF. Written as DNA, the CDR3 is TGCAGTGCTAGCGGCGGGGCCAACGTCCTGACTTTC.

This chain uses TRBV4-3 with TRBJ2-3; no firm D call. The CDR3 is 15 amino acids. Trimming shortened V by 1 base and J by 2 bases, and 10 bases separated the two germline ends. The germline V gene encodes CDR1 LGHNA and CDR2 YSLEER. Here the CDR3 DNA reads TGCGCCAGCAGCCAAGTGTTCAAGTCCACAGATACGCAGTATTTT. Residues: CASSQVFKSTDTQYF.